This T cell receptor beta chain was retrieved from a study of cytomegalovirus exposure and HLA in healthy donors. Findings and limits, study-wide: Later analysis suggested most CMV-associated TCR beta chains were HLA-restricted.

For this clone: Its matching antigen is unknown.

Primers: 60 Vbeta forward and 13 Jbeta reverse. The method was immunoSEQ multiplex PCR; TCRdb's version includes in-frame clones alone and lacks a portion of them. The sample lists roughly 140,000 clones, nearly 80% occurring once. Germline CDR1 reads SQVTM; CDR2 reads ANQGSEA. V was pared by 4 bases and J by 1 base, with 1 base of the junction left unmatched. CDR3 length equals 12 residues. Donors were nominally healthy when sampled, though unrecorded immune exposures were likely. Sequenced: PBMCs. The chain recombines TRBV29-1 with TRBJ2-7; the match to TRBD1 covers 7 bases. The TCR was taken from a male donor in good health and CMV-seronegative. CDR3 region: CSVGDRSYEQYF. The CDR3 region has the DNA TGCAGCGTTGGGGACAGATCCTACGAGCAGTACTTC.